Below, 7 T cell receptor beta chains from the same sample are listed, as sequenced in a study of post-analysis software for immune sequencing data. Whole-study results and caveats: Compared with controls, patients had more of about 5 TRBV segments, including TRBV5-6, TRBV5-1 and TRBV20-1.

Built from TCR beta cDNA, the libraries had unique molecular identifiers in them. A single record per CDR3 protein comes from TCRdb applying MiXCR to the PCR reads. The table includes about 540,000 distinct CDR3 sequences, approximately 31% detected once. No antigen has been assigned to these receptors. The sequencing sample was made of blood. The source of these receptors is a girl aged 2-17 years with multiple sclerosis.

There are a few counts of this clonotype. This sequence joins TRBV11-2 and TRBJ1-2; D may be TRBD1 (5 bases). V lost 6 bases and J 4 bases, leaving 12 bases between the germline ends. The CDR3 spans 13 residues. The V gene's germline CDR1 is SGHAT and CDR2 FQNNGV. The CDR3 region is CASRDTGTYGYTF. The CDR3 coding sequence is TGTGCCAGCAGAGATACAGGAACCTATGGCTACACCTTC.

This clonotype was detected a few times. The V gene is TRBV9, the J gene TRBJ1-5; 7 bases agree with TRBD1. This CDR3 has 15 residues. Germline trimming cut 0 bases from V and 6 bases from J; bases unmatched to any gene: 6. Germline V CDR1 and CDR2: SGDLS, YYNGEE. CDR3 in amino acids: CASSVGTGAGQPQHF. The CDR3 DNA reads as TGTGCCAGCAGCGTAGGTACAGGGGCAGGTCAGCCCCAGCATTTT. The full variable domain, its missing parts supplied by reference TRBV9 and TRBJ1-5, is DSGVTQTPKHLITATGQRVTLRCSPRSGDLSVYWYQQSLDQGLQFLIQYYNGEERAKGNILERFSAQQFPDLHSELNLSSLELGDSALYFCASSVGTGAGQPQHFGDGTRLSIL.

Comment on this clonotype: An end of the junction does not agree with germline; a read error may underlie this. The gene calls are TRBV9 and TRBJ2-1; D gene ambiguous. Per the germline V gene, CDR1 is SGDLS and CDR2 is YYNGEE. The CDR3 totals 15 residues. CDR3 DNA sequence: TGTGCCAGCAGCGTAGAACAAGGGATAGGGAATGAGCGGTTCTTC. Its protein is CASSVEQGIGNERFF.

The chain carries TRBV6-5 and TRBJ2-7; D is uncertain. CDR3 length equals 12 residues. Germline CDR1 and CDR2: MNHEY and SVGAGI. V lost 6 bases and J 0 bases, leaving 6 bases between the germline ends. CDR3 amino acids: CASSRNSYEQYF. CDR3 nucleotide sequence: TGTGCCAGCAGCCGTAACTCCTACGAGCAGTACTTC.

The chain links TRBV13 to TRBJ2-7, with D tentatively TRBD1 or TRBD2 (6 bases each). Trimming left V 2 bases short and J 3 bases short, with 17 bases between. The germline V gene has CDR1 PRHDT and CDR2 FYEKMQ (reference sequence). CDR3 size: 16 residues. The CDR3 DNA sequence: TGTGCCAGCAGCTTAAGGGGGGTACGCGGGGACTACGAGCAGTACTTC. This sequence encodes CASSLRGVRGDYEQYF.

The chain is built from TRBV3-1 and TRBJ2-3; D may be TRBD1 (6 bases). Trimming took off 4 bases at V and 6 bases at J, with 17 bases between the two ends. The germline gives CDR1 LGHDT, CDR2 YNNKEL (reference sequence). The CDR3 spans 15 residues. CDR3 sequence reads: CASSLAGVTLDTQYF. CDR3 sequence (DNA): TGTGCCAGCAGCCTTGCAGGGGTCACTCTGGATACGCAGTATTTT.

V usage is TRBV29-1 and J usage is TRBJ2-2; D is possibly TRBD1 or TRBD2 (6 bases each). CDR1 and CDR2 from the germline V gene are SQVTM and ANQGSEA. The length of the CDR3 is 13 residues. The V and J ends lost 7 bases and 5 bases respectively, with 14 bases between them. The CDR3: CSGGASRTGELFF. The CDR3 DNA reads TGCAGCGGGGGGGCATCGCGAACCGGGGAGCTGTTTTTT.